The 15 T cell receptor beta chains below were found in one sample sequenced in a study of blood T cell repertoires in COVID-19. The protocol was immunoSEQ multiplex PCR, while the TCRdb copy is restricted to in-frame clones and leaves out a portion. The sample yields almost 250,000 clones, 85% to 90% seen once. Sequencing was done on a sample of PBMCs or T cells enriched from blood (not recorded which). These receptors came from a woman under 40 who had recovered from COVID-19.

The chain has TRBV5-5 and TRBJ2-2; TRBD1 aligns across 8 bases. The CDR3 contains 16 residues. Germline CDR1 and CDR2: SGHKS and YYEKEE (reference sequence). The junction had 3 bases not matched to a gene; V was cut back by 2 bases and J by 0 bases. Here the CDR3 reads CASSFETGANTGELFF. The CDR3 coding sequence is TGTGCCAGCAGCTTCGAGACAGGGGCGAACACCGGGGAGCTGTTTTTT.

This clone was observed a single time. The chain links TRBV9 to TRBJ1-2, with D perhaps TRBD1 (5 bases). From germline, CDR1 is SGDLS and CDR2 YYNGEE. V shed 4 bases and J shed 1 base, with 8 bases lying between them. This CDR3 contains 13 residues. The CDR3 DNA reads as TGTGCCAGCAGCCGGACAAGTAACTATGGCTACACCTTC. Translation: CASSRTSNYGYTF.

CDR3 in amino acids: CASSSLAGGPPGTDTQYF. The CDR3 DNA reads TGTGCCAGCAGTTCTCTAGCGGGAGGGCCCCCTGGCACAGATACGCAGTATTTT. V is TRBV28 and J is TRBJ2-3; 12 bases are shared with TRBD2. Germline values: CDR1 MDHEN, CDR2 SYDVKM. There are 18 residues in the CDR3. Losses at the gene ends were 4 bases for V and 1 base for J; bases not matched to a gene: 9.

The rearrangement links TRBV11-3 to TRBJ2-2; D gene ambiguous. The CDR3 is 13 residues long. The germline V gene encodes CDR1 SGHNT and CDR2 YENEEA. Trimming left V 4 bases short and J 5 bases short, with 8 bases between. DNA for the CDR3: TGTGCCAGCAGCTCGACATCGACCGGGGAGCTGTTTTTT. Protein sequence: CASSSTSTGELFF.

This rearrangement joins TRBV7-8 to TRBJ1-4; tentative D call: TRBD1 (6 bases). Between the trimmed V and J ends, which lost 5 bases and 3 bases, there was a span of 13 bases. Germline lookup yields CDR1 SGHVS and CDR2 FQNEAQ. The CDR3 consists of 15 residues. CDR3 DNA: TGTGCCAGCAGCGCCTACAGGGCACCTAATGAAAAACTGTTTTTT. It translates to CASSAYRAPNEKLFF.

CDR3 loop: CASSPQYEGSRNEQFF. CDR3 DNA: TGTGCCAGCTCACCACAGTATGAGGGAAGCAGGAATGAGCAGTTCTTC. The rearrangement uses TRBV18 and TRBJ2-1; possibly TRBD2 for D (5 bases). Germline values: CDR1 KGHSH, CDR2 LQKENI. V was pared by 1 base and J by 7 bases, with 17 bases between. This CDR3 has 16 residues.

J is TRBJ1-5 and V is TRBV7-8; the D gene is possibly TRBD1 (5 bases). The CDR3 sequence is 14 residues long. Germline V gene lookup returns CDR1 SGHVS and CDR2 FQNEAQ. Trimming removed 2 bases from V and 4 bases from J, with 9 bases in between. In DNA, the CDR3 is TGTGCCAGCAGCTTATCTGACAGAAATCAGCCCCAGCATTTT. As protein: CASSLSDRNQPQHF. Using reference TRBV7-8 and TRBJ1-5 for the parts outside the CDR3, the full variable domain is GAGVSQSPRYKVAKRGQDVALRCDPISGHVSLFWYQQALGQGPEFLTYFQNEAQLDKSGLPSDRFFAERPEGSVSTLKIQRTQQEDSAVYLCASSLSDRNQPQHFGDGTRLSIL.

The chain carries TRBV7-2 and TRBJ1-2; no clear D. This CDR3 is built from 16 residues. The V and J ends lost 1 base and 0 bases respectively, with 12 bases between them. Germline CDR1 SGHTA, CDR2 FQGNSA. In DNA form, the CDR3 reads TGTGCCAGCAGCTTAGGGCCCGCCGAAGCTAACTATGGCTACACCTTC. Residues: CASSLGPAEANYGYTF.

The chain links TRBV9 to TRBJ2-1; D might be TRBD2 (5 bases). This CDR3 region has 16 residues. With 1 base removed from V and 0 bases from J, the gap between germline ends came to 11 bases. Germline lookup yields CDR1 SGDLS and CDR2 YYNGEE. The CDR3 is CASSVQDSASYNEQFF. CDR3 bases: TGTGCCAGCAGCGTACAGGACTCGGCCTCCTACAATGAGCAGTTCTTC.

This chain joins TRBV19 and TRBJ2-2; D possibly corresponds to TRBD1 (5 bases). The CDR3 has 17 residues. CDR1 and CDR2 (germline): LNHDA, SQIVND (reference sequence). The ends were cut back, 5 bases at V and 1 base at J, with 17 bases in the middle. The DNA of the CDR3 is TGTGCCAGTAGTTATCCCAGGGTGGACGTGAACACCGGGGAGCTGTTTTTT. This sequence encodes CASSYPRVDVNTGELFF.

This rearrangement joins TRBV27 to TRBJ2-1, with a tentative D call TRBD1 (6 bases). The V gene's germline CDR1 is MNHEY and CDR2 SMNVEV (reference sequence). The CDR3 sequence is 16 residues long. V lost 5 bases and J lost 8, with 22 bases in between. This CDR3 reads CASSTRNRVVLDEQFF. For the CDR3, the DNA is TGTGCCAGCAGTACCAGAAACAGGGTTGTTTTGGATGAGCAGTTCTTC.

The rearrangement links TRBV7-9 to TRBJ1-2; D is perhaps TRBD1 (5 bases). The CDR3 spans 14 residues. V shed 0 bases and J shed 7 bases, with 12 bases lying between them. Looked up from germline, CDR1 is SEHNR and CDR2 is FQNEAQ (reference sequence). DNA of the CDR3: TGTGCCAGCAGCTTAGCGGGTGCGGGGGTTGGCTACACCTTC. Its protein is CASSLAGAGVGYTF. The variable domain in full, completed from reference TRBV7-9 and TRBJ1-2, reads DTGVSQNPRHKITKRGQNVTFRCDPISEHNRLYWYRQTLGQGPEFLTYFQNEAQLEKSRLLSDRFSAERPKGSFSTLEIQRTEQGDSAMYLCASSLAGAGVGYTFGSGTRLTVV.

This clone was counted a few times. This rearrangement joins TRBV5-4 to TRBJ2-7; TRBD1 matches 9 bases. Germline lookup yields CDR1 SGHNT and CDR2 YYREEE (reference sequence). The V and J ends lost 3 bases and 5 bases, in that order; junction bases with no gene match: 6. The CDR3 extends over 14 amino acids. Here the CDR3 reads CASSSGQGGNEQYF. The CDR3 DNA reads as TGTGCCAGCAGCTCGGGACAGGGTGGGAACGAGCAGTACTTC.

The V gene is TRBV6-6, the J gene TRBJ1-2; D is perhaps TRBD1 (5 bases). Germline V gene sequence: CDR1 MNHNY, CDR2 SVGAGI (reference sequence). The ends were cut back, 4 bases at V and 4 bases at J, with 13 bases in the middle. The CDR3 consists of 14 residues. The CDR3 region is CASSSLKDIYGYTF. As DNA, the CDR3 is TGTGCCAGCAGTTCCCTAAAGGACATCTATGGCTACACCTTC.

V and J are TRBV19 and TRBJ1-5; tentative D call: TRBD1 (5 bases). Trimming shortened V by 6 bases and J by 2 bases, and 14 bases separated the two germline ends. Germline V gives CDR1 LNHDA, CDR2 SQIVND (reference sequence). This CDR3 region has 15 residues. CDR3 residues: CASRRWGGGNQPQHF. Here the CDR3 DNA reads TGTGCCAGTAGACGATGGGGCGGGGGCAATCAGCCCCAGCATTTT. Using reference TRBV19 and TRBJ1-5 for the parts outside the CDR3, the full variable domain is DGGITQSPKYLFRKEGQNVTLSCEQNLNHDAMYWYRQDPGQGLRLIYYSQIVNDFQKGDIAEGYSVSREKKESFPLTVTSAQKNPTAFYLCASRRWGGGNQPQHFGDGTRLSIL.